This T cell receptor (beta chain) was captured in a study of early T cells in non-severe SARS-CoV-2 infection (dated by TCRdb to about 2021). About the investigation overall: Because TCR sequencing was done on bulk RNA from unsorted whole blood, the alpha and beta chains could not be paired. Overall study results and their limits: VDJdb matching was skewed toward anti-spike CD8 responses and likely underestimated virus-specific expansions, missing private and CD4 specificities.

The library was prepared using 5' RACE. Sequencing was carried out with a NextSeq 500. In the TCR library protocol, unique molecular identifiers were attached to individual cDNA molecules to correct for PCR bias and sequencing error. Both TCR alpha and beta chains were sequenced, and tight co-correlation was observed between alpha and beta sequence abundances in each sample. Under the source paper's analysis protocol: Decombinator V4 was used to perform V gene, J gene and CDR3 annotation of TCR sequences. Expanded TCRs were defined as changing significantly between any two time points under a Poisson model with p below 0.0001. TCR abundances were normalised to the total number of TCRs sequenced in each sample and reported as counts per million. TRAV1-2 paired with TRAJ12, TRAJ20 or TRAJ33 defined MAIT TCRs, while TRAV10 paired with TRAJ18 defined iNKT TCRs. VDJdb, accessed 1 November 2021, was searched for CMV, EBV and SARS-CoV-2 annotated TCRs, excluding TCRs annotated for multiple antigens. TCRdb redid the processing of the public reads, applying fastp at Q25 and MiXCR, and retained in-frame beta chains. Each record represents a unique CDR3 protein, reported with the most common genes and DNA among its rows. The authors' filters were not applied to this entry. Present in this sample are 55,000 to 80,000 distinct CDR3 sequences, around 10% of which were seen just once. The ten largest clones capture roughly 5.7% of the sample.

This clonotype was picked up a small number of times. It lacks a known antigen. No much larger clone is present one base from it, and per-base qualities are unavailable. Spanning cysteine to phenylalanine, the CDR3 consists of 16 amino acids. Here the CDR3 DNA is all that survives: 48 bases in frame from base 1. CDR1 and CDR2 are read off the germline V gene (reference sequence) as LNHDA and SQIVND. The trim is 7 bases for V and 1 base for J, with a gap of 16 bases between the germline ends. A case-control design nested within a healthcare worker cohort in London, UK, was used, with weekly nasopharyngeal swab PCR tests and blood sampling performed. Between 23 and 31 March 2020, the week of the UK lockdown, healthcare workers were enrolled and then followed up weekly for as long as 16 weeks.

The sequences come from whole blood, collected at baseline. This clonotype originated in an adult who was a healthcare worker with PCR-confirmed SARS-CoV-2 infection or an uninfected control (not recorded which). Recombination joined TRBV19 with TRBJ2-2; a confident D gene designation cannot be given. The DNA sequence is as follows: TGTGCCAGTAATTCCGGTTGGGCAGGGAACACCGGGGAGCTGTTTTTT. This codes for CASNSGWAGNTGELFF.